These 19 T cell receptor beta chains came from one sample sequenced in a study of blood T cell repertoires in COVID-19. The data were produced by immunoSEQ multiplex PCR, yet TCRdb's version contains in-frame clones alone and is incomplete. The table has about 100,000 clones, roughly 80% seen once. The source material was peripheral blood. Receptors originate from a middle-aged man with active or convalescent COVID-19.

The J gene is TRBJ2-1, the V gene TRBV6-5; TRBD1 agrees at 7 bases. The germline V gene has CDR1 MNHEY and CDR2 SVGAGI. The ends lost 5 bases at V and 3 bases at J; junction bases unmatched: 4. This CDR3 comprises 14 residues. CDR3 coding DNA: TGTGCCAGCAGTACGACAGGGCGCTACAATGAGCAGTTCTTC. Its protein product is CASSTTGRYNEQFF.

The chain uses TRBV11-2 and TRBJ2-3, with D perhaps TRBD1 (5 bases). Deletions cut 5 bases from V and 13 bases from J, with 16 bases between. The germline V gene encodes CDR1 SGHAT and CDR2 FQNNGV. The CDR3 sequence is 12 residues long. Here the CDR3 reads CASSPGTLGEYF. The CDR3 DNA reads TGTGCCAGCAGCCCCGGAACCTTAGGGGAGTATTTT.

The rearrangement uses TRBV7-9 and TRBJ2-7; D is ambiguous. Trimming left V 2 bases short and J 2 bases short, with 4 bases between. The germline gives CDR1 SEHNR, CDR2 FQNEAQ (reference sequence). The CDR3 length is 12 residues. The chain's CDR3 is CASSLSTYEQYF. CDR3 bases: TGTGCCAGCAGCTTAAGCACCTACGAGCAGTACTTC.

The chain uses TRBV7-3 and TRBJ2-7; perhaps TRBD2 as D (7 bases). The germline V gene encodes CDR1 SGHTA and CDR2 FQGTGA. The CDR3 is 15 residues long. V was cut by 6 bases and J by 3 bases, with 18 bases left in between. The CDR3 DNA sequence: TGTGCCAGCAGTCTAGACGGGGGGCTCATCTACGAGCAGTACTTC. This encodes CASSLDGGLIYEQYF.

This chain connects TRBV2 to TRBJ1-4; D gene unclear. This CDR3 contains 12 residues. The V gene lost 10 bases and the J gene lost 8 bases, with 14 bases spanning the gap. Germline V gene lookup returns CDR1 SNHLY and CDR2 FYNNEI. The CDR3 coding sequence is TGTGCCACCAGAAGGGAGGACGAAAAACTGTTTTTT. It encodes CATRREDEKLFF. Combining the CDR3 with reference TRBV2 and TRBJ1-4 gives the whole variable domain EPEVTQTPSHQVTQMGQEVILRCVPISNHLYFYWYRQILGQKVEFLVSFYNNEISEKSEIFDDQFSVERPDGSNFTLKIRSTKLEDSAMYFCATRREDEKLFFGSGTQLSVL.

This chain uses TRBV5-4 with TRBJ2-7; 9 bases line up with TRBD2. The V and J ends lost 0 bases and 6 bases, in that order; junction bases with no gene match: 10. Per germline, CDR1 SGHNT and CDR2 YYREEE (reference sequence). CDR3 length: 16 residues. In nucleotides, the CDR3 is TGTGCCAGCAGCTTGGTGGTAGCGGGAGAAAGAGGCGAGCAGTACTTC. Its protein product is CASSLVVAGERGEQYF.

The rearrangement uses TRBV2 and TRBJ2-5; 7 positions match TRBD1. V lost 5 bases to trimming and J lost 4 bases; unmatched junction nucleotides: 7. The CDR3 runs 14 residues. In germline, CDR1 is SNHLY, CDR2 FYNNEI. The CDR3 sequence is CASSPDRDAETQYF. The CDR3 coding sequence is TGTGCCAGCAGTCCCGACAGGGATGCAGAGACCCAGTACTTC. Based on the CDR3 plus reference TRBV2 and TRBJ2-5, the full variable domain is EPEVTQTPSHQVTQMGQEVILRCVPISNHLYFYWYRQILGQKVEFLVSFYNNEISEKSEIFDDQFSVERPDGSNFTLKIRSTKLEDSAMYFCASSPDRDAETQYFGPGTRLLVL.

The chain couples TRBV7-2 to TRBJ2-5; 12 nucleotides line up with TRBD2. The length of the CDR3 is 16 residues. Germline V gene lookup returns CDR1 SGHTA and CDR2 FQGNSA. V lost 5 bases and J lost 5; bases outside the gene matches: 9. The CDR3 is CASSTASGRALETQYF. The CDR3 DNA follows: TGTGCCAGCAGCACCGCTAGCGGGAGGGCCCTGGAGACCCAGTACTTC.

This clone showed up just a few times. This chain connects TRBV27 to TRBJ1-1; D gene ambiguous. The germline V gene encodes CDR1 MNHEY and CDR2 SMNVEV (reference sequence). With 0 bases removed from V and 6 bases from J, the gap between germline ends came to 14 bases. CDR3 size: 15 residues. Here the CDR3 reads CASSLSLGQGPEAFF. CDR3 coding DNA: TGTGCCAGCAGTTTATCGCTGGGCCAAGGCCCTGAAGCTTTCTTT.

In DNA form, the CDR3 reads TGTGCCAGCAGTCGGAGGGTGAACACTGAAGCTTTCTTT. It is translated as CASSRRVNTEAFF. The V and J genes are TRBV11-3 and TRBJ1-1; no reliable D call. CDR3 length: 13 residues. Germline V CDR1 and CDR2: SGHNT, YENEEA. The germline V and J ends were trimmed by 6 bases and 0 bases, with 8 bases remaining between them.

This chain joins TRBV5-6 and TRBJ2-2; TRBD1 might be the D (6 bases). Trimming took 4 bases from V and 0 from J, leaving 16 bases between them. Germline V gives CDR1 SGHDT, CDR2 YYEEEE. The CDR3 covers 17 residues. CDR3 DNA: TGTGCCAGCAGCCTCTGGGGGCAGTACGCGAACACCGGGGAGCTGTTTTTT. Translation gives CASSLWGQYANTGELFF.

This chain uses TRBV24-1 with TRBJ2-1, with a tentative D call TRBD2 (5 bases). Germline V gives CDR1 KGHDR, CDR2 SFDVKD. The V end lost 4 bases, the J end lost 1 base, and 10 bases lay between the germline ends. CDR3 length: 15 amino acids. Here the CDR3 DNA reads TGTGCCACCAGTGACCCGGGGAATTCCTACAATGAGCAGTTCTTC. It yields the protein CATSDPGNSYNEQFF.

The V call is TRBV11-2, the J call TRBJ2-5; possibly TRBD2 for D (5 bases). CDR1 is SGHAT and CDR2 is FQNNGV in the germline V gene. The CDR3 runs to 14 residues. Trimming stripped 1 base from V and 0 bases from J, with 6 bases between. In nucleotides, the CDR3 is TGTGCCAGCAGCTTAGGACTACACCAAGAGACCCAGTACTTC. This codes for CASSLGLHQETQYF.

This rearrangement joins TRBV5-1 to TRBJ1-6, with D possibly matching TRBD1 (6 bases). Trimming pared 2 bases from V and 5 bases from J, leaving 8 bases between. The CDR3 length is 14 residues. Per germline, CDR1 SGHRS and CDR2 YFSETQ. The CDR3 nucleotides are TGCGCCAGCAGCTTACAGGGTAATAATTCACCCCTCCACTTT. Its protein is CASSLQGNNSPLHF.

In DNA form, the CDR3 reads TGTGCCAGCAGCATCGACAGGGGTAGGGATGGCTACACCTTC. Protein: CASSIDRGRDGYTF. This chain uses TRBV7-9 with TRBJ1-2; 8 bases agree with TRBD1. Germline V gene data show CDR1 as SEHNR and CDR2 as FQNEAQ (reference sequence). The CDR3 spans 14 residues. V shed 5 bases and J 6 bases; nucleotides not matched to a gene: 8.

The CDR3, as DNA: TGTGCCAGCAGCTTTTTTGTCTCCAGTCCAGCTTTCTTT. Amino acids: CASSFFVSSPAFF. The chain couples TRBV7-9 to TRBJ1-1; no clear D. The CDR3 runs to 13 residues. The V gene lost 3 bases and the J gene lost 10 bases, with 15 bases spanning the gap. The germline V gene encodes CDR1 SEHNR and CDR2 FQNEAQ (reference sequence).

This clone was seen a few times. CDR3 in amino acids: CASSAGVAGGQETQYF. As DNA, the CDR3 is TGTGCCAGCAGCGCTGGGGTAGCGGGAGGACAAGAGACCCAGTACTTC. The genes are TRBV7-6 and TRBJ2-5, with 10 nucleotides matching TRBD2. Germline CDR1 reads SGHVS; CDR2 reads FNYEAQ. The length of the CDR3 is 16 residues. The ends lost 5 bases at V and 2 bases at J; junction bases unmatched: 8.

DNA of the CDR3: TGTGCCAGCAGCACCCCCCGCCACCAGGAACCTGTGTACAATGAGCAGTTCTTC. This encodes CASSTPRHQEPVYNEQFF. The chain joins TRBV7-6 to TRBJ2-1, with D unclear. The CDR3 is 18 amino acids. Germline V CDR1 and CDR2: SGHVS, FNYEAQ. Between the trimmed V and J ends, which lost 5 bases and 4 bases, there was a span of 24 bases.

The CDR3, as DNA: TGCGCCAGCAGCTTTTACGGGACAGGGATCACCGGGGAGCTGTTTTTT. It codes for CASSFYGTGITGELFF. The V gene is TRBV5-1, the J gene TRBJ2-2; 9 positions match TRBD1. V shed 2 bases and J 4 bases; nucleotides not matched to a gene: 6. The CDR3 loop spans 16 amino acids. Germline V gives CDR1 SGHRS, CDR2 YFSETQ. Full variable domain (outside the CDR3, taken from reference TRBV5-1 and TRBJ2-2): KAGVTQTPRYLIKTRGQQVTLSCSPISGHRSVSWYQQTPGQGLQFLFEYFSETQRNKGNFPGRFSGRQFSNSRSEMNVSTLELGDSALYLCASSFYGTGITGELFFGEGSRLTVL.